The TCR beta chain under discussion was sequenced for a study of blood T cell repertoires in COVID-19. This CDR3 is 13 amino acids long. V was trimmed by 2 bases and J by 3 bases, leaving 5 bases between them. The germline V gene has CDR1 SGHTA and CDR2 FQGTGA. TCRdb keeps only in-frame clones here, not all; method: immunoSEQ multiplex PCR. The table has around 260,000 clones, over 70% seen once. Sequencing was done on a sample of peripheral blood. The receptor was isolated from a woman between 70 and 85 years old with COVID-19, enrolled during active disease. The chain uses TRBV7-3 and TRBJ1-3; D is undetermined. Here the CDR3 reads CASSLEGGNTIYF. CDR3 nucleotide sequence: TGTGCCAGCAGCTTAGAGGGTGGAAACACCATATATTTT.